This T cell receptor beta chain comes out of a study of vaccination and CD4 T cells after COVID-19. Sequenced with the Oncomine TCR Beta short-read assay was DNA taken from cultured CD4+ T cells. A single record per CDR3 protein comes from TCRdb applying MiXCR to the PCR reads. The data show about 6,100 distinct CDR3 sequences, around 50% seen once. This clonotype has a handful of counts. Its antigen is unidentified. Treatment indicated: roughly 10-day PBMC culture with coronavirus spike peptide pools or control peptides (ViraFEST assay). Before the COVID-19 pandemic (2011-2018), CD4+ T cells were obtained from the unexposed donor. Antigen-specific T cells were expanded with peptide pools by ViraFEST, and TCRs were then sequenced. The CDR3 is made up of 16 amino acids. Trimming cost V 5 bases and J 0 bases; bases outside gene matches: 6. Germline loops: CDR1 DFQATT, CDR2 SNEGSKA (reference sequence).

Specimen: CD4+ T cells from blood, cultured in vitro. The V call is TRBV20-1, the J call TRBJ2-3; 12 nucleotides agree with TRBD2. The clonotype was recovered from a human donor in good health. CDR3 in amino acids: CSARRGLAGSTDTQYF. The CDR3 nucleotides read TGCAGTGCTCGGCGTGGACTAGCGGGAAGCACAGATACGCAGTATTTT.